The entry below describes one T cell receptor beta chain. The antigen is undetermined. This entry is derived from a study of T cell responses to AZD1222 COVID-19 vaccine. Whole-study findings and limits: Of spike-specific TCRs, nearly half reportedly target regions left unmutated in variants. The breadth and depth of Spike-specific TCRs increased once two AZD1222 doses had been given.

The CDR3 consists of 16 residues. In germline, CDR1 is MNHNS, CDR2 SASEGT. V lost 3 bases to trimming and J lost 3 bases, with 12 bases between them. Assay: immunoSEQ multiplex PCR; the TCRdb copy retains only in-frame clones and omits some. The sample contains approximately 110,000 clones, around 92% of which appear only once. Researchers grouped second doses given at about 4 or about 12 weeks into one pool. Source: peripheral blood, taken 28 days after the second AZD1222 dose. The chain couples TRBV6-1 to TRBJ1-6; D is perhaps TRBD1 (6 bases). This TCR was sampled from an adult who received the AZD1222 COVID-19 vaccine. The CDR3 loop is CASSEGQGLYNSPLHF. As DNA, the CDR3 is TGTGCCAGCAGTGAGGGGCAGGGGCTCTATAATTCACCCCTCCACTTT.